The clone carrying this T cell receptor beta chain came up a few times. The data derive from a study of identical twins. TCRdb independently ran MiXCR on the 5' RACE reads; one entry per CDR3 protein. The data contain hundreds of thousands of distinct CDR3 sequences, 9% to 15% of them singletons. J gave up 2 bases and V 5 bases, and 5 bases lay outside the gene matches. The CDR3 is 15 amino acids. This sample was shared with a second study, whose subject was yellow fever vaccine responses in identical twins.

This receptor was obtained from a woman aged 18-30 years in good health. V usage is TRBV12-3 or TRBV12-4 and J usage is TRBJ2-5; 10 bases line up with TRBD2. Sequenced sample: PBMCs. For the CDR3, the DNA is TGTGCCAGCAGTCCGATAGCGGGGGGACAAGAGACCCAGTACTTC. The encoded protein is CASSPIAGGQETQYF.